The clone carrying this T cell receptor (beta chain) was detected only a few times. Antigen: not known. The source of the sample is a study of T cell repertoires in cytomegalovirus infection. Looking at the study overall: CMV epitopes that were recently identified and HLA-C-restricted were used alongside well-studied HLA-B-restricted ones. CMV infection and matching HLA type were both indicated by public TCR beta signatures.

The CDR3 is made up of 13 amino acids. The V gene lost 0 bases and the J gene lost 8 bases, with 8 bases spanning the gap. Germline-derived CDR1 and CDR2 are SGHVS and FNYEAQ. MiXCR, run by TCRdb on the reads, gives a single entry per CDR3 protein. The sample gives around 900,000 distinct CDR3 sequences, around 30% of which show up once; over 11% is in the top ten. Regarding the study as a whole: Summed public TCR beta family frequency identified CMV carriers bearing the relevant HLA.

The receptor comes from a human donor in good health (CMV status not recorded). Some clones in this sample may be carry-over from other donors' samples. The gene calls are TRBV7-6 and TRBJ1-5, with a weak D call TRBD1 (6 bases). The sample in question was cultured CD8+ T cells from PBMCs, obtained from culture after CMV antigen stimulation. The CDR3 region has the DNA TGTGCCAGCAGCTTAGCACAGGGTGAGCCCCAGCATTTT. Its translation is CASSLAQGEPQHF.